This is a list of T cell receptor beta chains from one sample in a study of blood T cell repertoires in COVID-19. Clones were sequenced by immunoSEQ multiplex PCR, and TCRdb holds only the in-frame ones, with some missing. The repertoire holds some 72,000 clones, roughly 86% seen once, with 4.5% to 5.5% in the top ten. Sequencing was performed on peripheral blood. Receptors were obtained from a man in his forties or fifties with active or convalescent COVID-19. Each CDR3 is given with its conserved first and last residue. The D gene is left open where the match is weak. A clone size is listed for some rows: how often the clone was seen (once, few, many), or a class if it is expanded.

j_gene,abundance,d_gene,v_gene,CDR3nt,CDR3aa
TRBJ2-7,.,TRBD2,TRBV6-5,TGTGCCAGCAGTTACGCGACTAGCGGGGCCTACGAGCAGTACTTC,CASSYATSGAYEQYF
TRBJ2-6,.,TRBD2,TRBV3-1/TRBV3-2,TGTGCCAGCAGCTTCAGACTAGCGGACATCTCTGGGGCCAACGTCCTGACTTTC,CASSFRLADISGANVLTF
TRBJ2-1,.,.,TRBV5-1,TGCGCCAGCAGCCTAACTAGCTACAATGAGCAGTTCTTC,CASSLTSYNEQFF
TRBJ2-7,once,TRBD1,TRBV6-6,TGTGCCAGCAGTTACCGACAGGGGGAGTCCTACGAGCAGTACTTC,CASSYRQGESYEQYF
TRBJ2-2,.,.,TRBV5-5,TGTGCCAGCAGCTTGTCGTCAGGGGCCGGGGAGCTGTTTTTT,CASSLSSGAGELFF
TRBJ2-3,.,TRBD2,TRBV5-1,TGCGCCAGCAGCTTACCGGGACTAGCGGCAGATACGCAGTATTTT,CASSLPGLAADTQYF
TRBJ1-2,.,.,TRBV5-4,TGTGCCAGCAGCCGAAGGGGGGAGGGGGGCTACACCTTC,CASSRRGEGGYTF
TRBJ1-4,once,TRBD1,TRBV7-6,TGTGCCAGCAGCCCAGGGACAGCCAACTGGGAAAAACTGTTTTTT,CASSPGTANWEKLFF
TRBJ2-1,.,.,TRBV12-3/TRBV12-4,TGTGCCAGCAGCCTTGACTACGCTGGAGAGCAGTTCTTC,CASSLDYAGEQFF
TRBJ2-1,.,.,TRBV7-9,TGTGCCAGCCCGGAGAGGGGGGGTGACAATGAGCAGTTCTTC,CASPERGGDNEQFF
TRBJ1-4,.,.,TRBV5-1,TGCGCCAGCAGCGAAAACCCCGGGATTTCTAATGAAAAACTGTTTTTT,CASSENPGISNEKLFF
TRBJ2-1,.,.,TRBV7-8,TGTGCCAGCAGCTTAGTCGGGACATTCGGAAGTGAGCAGTTCTTC,CASSLVGTFGSEQFF
TRBJ2-3,.,.,TRBV3-1/TRBV3-2,TGTGCCAGCAGCCGAGCCCTGGGGGGAGGCACAGATACGCAGTATTTT,CASSRALGGGTDTQYF
TRBJ1-3,.,.,TRBV5-6,TGTGCCAGCAGCCTCTTTGGAAACACCATATATTTT,CASSLFGNTIYF
TRBJ2-5,.,.,TRBV7-2,TGTGCCAGCAGCCAAGTGGCAGAGACCCAGTACTTC,CASSQVAETQYF
TRBJ2-6,.,TRBD2,TRBV9,TGTGCCAGCAGCCCGCGGGGGACGAATGGGGCCAACGTCCTGACTTTC,CASSPRGTNGANVLTF